This T cell receptor beta chain was retrieved from a study of T cells after posttransplantation cyclophosphamide. This CDR3 is 14 amino acids long. Germline V gives CDR1 MNHNS, CDR2 SASEGT. The ends were cut back, 7 bases at V and 5 bases at J, with 15 bases in the middle. The repertoire was sequenced with immunoSEQ multiplex PCR; TCRdb's copy has only in-frame clones and lacks some. The sample lists some 64,000 clones; 80% to 95% were seen once. This receptor was taken from a woman in her 30s in good health and a related stem cell transplant donor. This chain joins TRBV6-1 and TRBJ1-5, with D possibly matching TRBD1 (6 bases). Input material: PBMCs. Here the CDR3 DNA reads TGTGCCAGCATTGGAGCAGGGACATATCAGCCCCAGCATTTT. It translates to CASIGAGTYQPQHF.